A single sample is the source of the 30 T cell receptor beta chains below, sequenced in a study of identical twins. Using its own MiXCR run on the 5' RACE reads, TCRdb lists one record per CDR3 protein. The table lists about 470,000 distinct CDR3 sequences, less than 25% of them singletons. In addition, the sample was reused for a study of T cells expressing NK-cell markers.

Material: CD4+ T cells sorted from blood. These receptors were collected from a woman aged 18-35 years in good health.

The genes are TRBV29-1 and TRBJ2-7; D possibly matches TRBD1 or TRBD2 (5 bases each). The ends were cut back, 6 bases at V and 0 bases at J, with 15 bases in the middle. The V gene's germline CDR1 is SQVTM and CDR2 ANQGSEA. This CDR3 spans 14 amino acids. CDR3 in amino acids: CSVGRSGPSYEQYF. The CDR3 DNA reads as TGCAGCGTCGGGCGCTCGGGGCCCTCCTACGAGCAGTACTTC.

The rearrangement joins TRBV3-1 to TRBJ2-3; a weak D match, TRBD1 (6 bases). From germline, CDR1 is LGHDT and CDR2 YNNKEL (reference sequence). The V and J ends lost 4 bases and 8 bases respectively, with 13 bases between them. This CDR3 comprises 13 residues. The chain's CDR3 is CASSPDRPGTQYF. In DNA form, the CDR3 reads TGTGCCAGCAGCCCTGACAGGCCGGGTACGCAGTATTTT.

The chain recombines TRBV7-9 with TRBJ2-4; D is uncertain. V was cut by 2 bases and J by 8 bases, with 10 bases left in between. Per the germline V gene, CDR1 is SEHNR and CDR2 is FQNEAQ (reference sequence). The CDR3 sequence is 13 residues long. The CDR3, as DNA: TGTGCCAGCAGCTTAAGCCCCGGACACATTCAGTACTTC. The encoded protein is CASSLSPGHIQYF.

V is TRBV10-3 and J is TRBJ1-1; TRBD1 matches at 8 bases. CDR1 ENHRY and CDR2 SYGVKD come from the germline V gene. CDR3 length equals 14 residues. Unmatched junction bases numbered 2, after V lost 5 bases and J lost 0 bases. The CDR3: CAISKQGVNTEAFF. The CDR3 DNA sequence: TGTGCCATCAGTAAACAGGGGGTGAACACTGAAGCTTTCTTT.

V gene TRBV29-1 combines with J gene TRBJ2-3; TRBD2 aligns across 8 bases. The CDR3 loop spans 15 amino acids. Germline CDR1 is SQVTM and CDR2 is ANQGSEA. V lost 5 bases and J lost 2; bases outside the gene matches: 9. The chain's CDR3 is CSVRRSSGPTDTQYF. CDR3 nucleotides: TGCAGCGTTCGCCGGTCTAGCGGGCCCACAGATACGCAGTATTTT.

The chain links TRBV12-3 or TRBV12-4 to TRBJ1-1, with 8 bases lining up with TRBD1. V lost 5 bases to trimming and J lost 5 bases; unmatched junction nucleotides: 10. This CDR3 has 15 residues. CDR3 bases: TGTGCCAGCAGTCCCGCCGGGCAGGGGGCGACTGAAGCTTTCTTT. Translating gives CASSPAGQGATEAFF.

The V call is TRBV5-5, the J call TRBJ2-1; the match to TRBD1 covers 9 bases. The CDR3 is 16 residues long. V was clipped by 0 bases and J by 4 bases; unmatched bases: 5. In germline, CDR1 is SGHKS, CDR2 YYEKEE (reference sequence). DNA of the CDR3: TGTGCCAGCAGCTTGGCTTGGACAGGGGATTACAATGAGCAGTTCTTC. Translated: CASSLAWTGDYNEQFF.

J is TRBJ2-2 and V is TRBV7-9, with D unresolved. Germline V gives CDR1 SEHNR, CDR2 FQNEAQ (reference sequence). Deletions cut 5 bases from V and 4 bases from J, with 11 bases between. The CDR3 runs to 14 residues. CDR3 bases: TGTGCCAGCAGCCGTAACGGCCTCACCGGGGAGCTGTTTTTT. Translation: CASSRNGLTGELFF.

This chain joins TRBV3-1 and TRBJ2-7; 14 bases fit TRBD2. CDR1 is LGHDT and CDR2 is YNNKEL in the germline V gene (reference sequence). J gave up 6 bases and V 4 bases, and 5 bases lay outside the gene matches. The CDR3 extends over 15 amino acids. The CDR3 sequence: CASSLGTSGGGEQYF. In DNA form, the CDR3 reads TGTGCCAGCAGCCTTGGGACTAGCGGGGGAGGCGAGCAGTACTTC.

The chain recombines TRBV11-2 with TRBJ2-7; D tentatively reads TRBD1 or TRBD2 (5 bases each). V lost 5 bases to trimming and J lost 0 bases, with 17 bases between them. Germline CDR1 is SGHAT and CDR2 is FQNNGV. The CDR3 spans 16 residues. The CDR3 loop reads CASSPNSGTVSYEQYF. The CDR3 DNA sequence: TGTGCCAGCAGCCCCAATAGTGGGACGGTCTCCTACGAGCAGTACTTC.

The rearrangement joins TRBV5-6 to TRBJ2-7; 11 bases align to TRBD2. This CDR3 contains 14 residues. Germline V gives CDR1 SGHDT, CDR2 YYEEEE. Unmatched junction bases numbered 7, after V lost 4 bases and J lost 7 bases. This CDR3 is CASSLTSGRLEQYF. DNA of the CDR3: TGTGCCAGCAGCCTAACTAGCGGGAGACTTGAGCAGTACTTC.

This clonotype was counted between two and nine times. The rearrangement links TRBV5-1 to TRBJ2-1, with 11 nucleotides matching TRBD2. The V and J ends lost 2 bases and 0 bases, in that order; junction bases with no gene match: 10. The CDR3 length is 19 residues. The germline CDR1 and CDR2 sequences are SGHRS and YFSETQ. The CDR3 nucleotides are TGCGCCAGCAGCTTCCAGACTAGCGGGAAGGGGAGCTCCTACAATGAGCAGTTCTTC. Its translation is CASSFQTSGKGSSYNEQFF.

The V call is TRBV20-1, the J call TRBJ2-5; D ambiguous. Trimming pared 6 bases from V and 3 bases from J, leaving 8 bases between. Germline CDR1 DFQATT, CDR2 SNEGSKA (reference sequence). The CDR3 runs to 11 residues. CDR3 DNA sequence: TGCAGTGCCCCTAGGAAAGAGACCCAGTACTTC. As protein: CSAPRKETQYF.

This clonotype came up a few times. J is TRBJ1-2 and V is TRBV12-3 or TRBV12-4, with a tentative D call TRBD1 (6 bases). This CDR3 comprises 14 residues. The V end was cut by 4 bases, the J end by 0 bases, with 9 bases between. CDR3 sequence reads: CASSYGQTNYGYTF. The CDR3 DNA sequence: TGTGCCAGCAGTTACGGACAGACTAACTATGGCTACACCTTC.

CDR3 in DNA: TGCAGTGCTAGTAGCAGGGGGCTGTTGAAAGAGACCCAGTACTTC. Its translation: CSASSRGLLKETQYF. The chain joins TRBV20-1 to TRBJ2-5, with 8 bases identical to TRBD1. Germline V gives CDR1 DFQATT, CDR2 SNEGSKA (reference sequence). Trimming removed 3 bases from V and 3 bases from J; junction bases left unmatched: 9. The CDR3 contains 15 residues.

The chain has TRBV6-1 and TRBJ1-3; 8 nucleotides agree with TRBD1. CDR1 and CDR2 from the germline V gene are MNHNS and SASEGT. The CDR3 extends over 16 amino acids. The V gene end was trimmed by 6 bases and the J gene end by 0 bases; junction bases not matched to a gene: 7. The CDR3 sequence: CASRETGAPSGNTIYF. The CDR3 coding sequence is TGTGCCAGCAGGGAGACAGGGGCCCCCTCTGGAAACACCATATATTTT.

This clonotype was seen a few times. The V call is TRBV7-9, the J call TRBJ1-1, with a tentative D call TRBD1 (5 bases). This CDR3 is 14 amino acids long. Germline V CDR1 and CDR2: SEHNR, FQNEAQ (reference sequence). The V end was cut by 2 bases, the J end by 3 bases, with 10 bases between. The CDR3 here is CASSLWGKDTEAFF. CDR3 coding DNA: TGTGCCAGCAGCTTATGGGGGAAGGACACTGAAGCTTTCTTT.

This clonotype was counted between two and nine times. The DNA for the CDR3 is TGTGCTAGTGGTTTGGGCCCGACAGTTGAAGCTTTCTTT. Translating it yields CASGLGPTVEAFF. The V gene is TRBV12-5, the J gene TRBJ1-1; perhaps TRBD1 as D (5 bases). The CDR3 contains 13 residues. Trimming shortened V by 1 base and J by 7 bases, and 10 bases separated the two germline ends. Germline V gene data show CDR1 as LGHNT and CDR2 as FRNRAP.

This clonotype appeared a few times. CDR3 DNA sequence: TGTGCCAGCAGTGCCCAGGATGGGGTGGTGGGGGAGCTGTTTTTT. Its translation: CASSAQDGVVGELFF. The gene calls are TRBV12-3 or TRBV12-4 and TRBJ2-2; D is unresolved. The CDR3 loop spans 15 amino acids. V was pared by 5 bases and J by 8 bases, with 18 bases between.

The V and J genes are TRBV7-9 and TRBJ2-6, with D possibly matching TRBD1 (5 bases). The CDR3 loop spans 16 amino acids. V dropped 2 bases and J dropped 1 base, with 9 bases sitting between them. Germline-derived CDR1 and CDR2 are SEHNR and FQNEAQ (reference sequence). CDR3 in DNA: TGTGCCAGCAGCTTACAGGGTGTTTCTGGGGCCAACGTCCTGACTTTC. Translating gives CASSLQGVSGANVLTF.

This clonotype has just a few counts. The chain couples TRBV12-3 or TRBV12-4 to TRBJ1-2, with 9 bases lining up with TRBD1. The CDR3 is made up of 15 amino acids. Losses at the gene ends were 5 bases for V and 8 bases for J; bases not matched to a gene: 12. CDR3: CASSPGTGTGWGYTF. The CDR3 DNA is TGTGCCAGCAGTCCCGGGACAGGGACGGGTTGGGGCTACACCTTC.

The gene calls are TRBV18 and TRBJ2-5; 10 positions agree with TRBD2. Trimming cost V 3 bases and J 5 bases; bases outside gene matches: 3. Germline CDR1 KGHSH, CDR2 LQKENI. The CDR3 length is 14 residues. CDR3 DNA sequence: TGTGCCAGCTCACCTCTAGCGGGGGTGGAGACCCAGTACTTC. Encoded protein: CASSPLAGVETQYF. Drawing the rest from reference TRBV18 and TRBJ2-5, the complete variable domain is NAGVMQNPRHLVRRRGQEARLRCSPMKGHSHVYWYRQLPEEGLKFMVYLQKENIIDESGMPKERFSAEFPKEGPSILRIQQVVRGDSAAYFCASSPLAGVETQYFGPGTRLLVL.

This clonotype was counted a few times. V and J are TRBV9 and TRBJ2-7, with D maybe TRBD1 (5 bases). The CDR3 has 15 residues. Germline lookup yields CDR1 SGDLS and CDR2 YYNGEE. V lost 0 bases, J lost 5 bases, and 15 bases lay in between. As DNA, the CDR3 is TGTGCCAGCAGCGTAGACCCACGGACAACCAACGAGCAGTACTTC. Residues: CASSVDPRTTNEQYF.

The rearrangement joins TRBV6-1 to TRBJ2-7; the match to TRBD1 covers 9 bases. V trimming: 7 bases; J trimming: 6 bases; junction bases outside the gene matches: 10. CDR1 MNHNS and CDR2 SASEGT come from the germline V gene. The CDR3 has 14 residues. CDR3 sequence: CASTEDRGGSEQYF. The CDR3 DNA is TGTGCCAGCACCGAAGACAGGGGGGGCTCCGAGCAGTACTTC.

The chain is built from TRBV13 and TRBJ2-7, with TRBD1 matching 8 bases. Germline V gene lookup returns CDR1 PRHDT and CDR2 FYEKMQ (reference sequence). Trimming took 4 bases from V and 6 from J; bases not matched to a gene: 8. The CDR3 loop spans 14 amino acids. As DNA, the CDR3 is TGTGCCAGCAGCTCGCGCCTAGACAGGGGCGAGCAGTACTTC. Encoded protein: CASSSRLDRGEQYF.

V usage is TRBV30 and J usage is TRBJ2-1; D might be TRBD1 (7 bases). CDR1 GTSNPN and CDR2 SVGIG come from the germline V gene (reference sequence). Between the trimmed V and J ends, which lost 0 bases and 13 bases, there was a span of 13 bases. The CDR3 has 12 residues. The CDR3, as DNA: TGTGCCTGGAGTGTTCAGGGGGGTCAACAGTTCTTC. Protein: CAWSVQGGQQFF.

This clonotype has ten or more counts. This rearrangement joins TRBV5-1 to TRBJ2-7, with D possibly being TRBD1 or TRBD2 (6 bases each). The CDR3 sequence is 13 residues long. CDR1 SGHRS and CDR2 YFSETQ come from the germline V gene. Trimming took 3 bases from V and 6 from J, leaving 13 bases between them. The CDR3: CASSSWGAGEQYF. The CDR3 region has the DNA TGCGCCAGCAGCTCATGGGGGGCGGGCGAGCAGTACTTC.

This clonotype was seen only a few times. This chain links TRBV15 with TRBJ1-2; 9 positions match TRBD1. The CDR3 runs 15 residues. Germline V gives CDR1 LNHNV, CDR2 YYDKDF (reference sequence). V lost 0 bases, J lost 2 bases, and 1 base stayed unmatched. In DNA, the CDR3 is TGTGCCACCAGCAGAGAGGGGACAGGGAACTATGGCTACACCTTC. Amino acids: CATSREGTGNYGYTF.

The rearrangement joins TRBV20-1 to TRBJ2-3; D is undetermined. V was shortened by 0 bases and J by 2 bases, with 12 bases between the two germline ends. Germline assignment: CDR1 DFQATT and CDR2 SNEGSKA (reference sequence). CDR3 length: 15 residues. The CDR3 sequence is CSARDLSRDTDTQYF. The DNA of the CDR3 is TGCAGTGCTAGAGATTTGTCCCGCGACACAGATACGCAGTATTTT.

This clonotype has a handful of counts. V gene TRBV19 combines with J gene TRBJ2-7; 7 bases agree with TRBD2. V lost 5 bases to trimming and J lost 7 bases; unmatched junction nucleotides: 14. The CDR3 length is 15 residues. Germline V gene sequence: CDR1 LNHDA, CDR2 SQIVND (reference sequence). The CDR3 DNA reads TGTGCCAGTAGTCCCCGGGGAGGGGAAGTGGTGGAGCAGTACTTC. Amino acids: CASSPRGGEVVEQYF.